This T cell receptor (beta chain) is drawn from a study of a mutant IDH1 vaccine in newly diagnosed glioma. The study, taken as a whole, reports: Changes in the top peripheral T cell clonotypes seemingly had no bearing on pseudoprogression. Among patients, nearly 95% showed immune responses induced by the vaccine.

CDR3 length: 14 amino acids. Germline CDR1 SGHRS, CDR2 YFSETQ. V was pared by 0 bases and J by 1 base, with 7 bases between. Time point reported: week 11, during vaccination. Every vaccination contained 300 ug of the mutant IDH1 20-mer peptide and was paired with topical imiquimod. Each donor presented with a new WHO grade 3 or 4 astrocytoma that tested IDH1-mutant and showed ATRX loss. This table comes from immunoSEQ multiplex PCR, and its TCRdb copy is limited to in-frame clones, with some not included. The table includes around 60,000 clones, approximately 91% detected once. Comment on this clone: The antigen remains unidentified.

The sequencing here drew on PBMCs, taken from a glioma patient whose treatment included an IDH1 peptide vaccine. The V and J genes are TRBV5-1 and TRBJ2-5, with D unresolved. This receptor was identified in a man in his forties with glioma. The chain's CDR3 is CASSLVALQETQYF. The DNA for the CDR3 is TGCGCCAGCAGCTTGGTGGCCCTCCAAGAGACCCAGTACTTC.